The table lists the clone carrying this T cell receptor (beta chain) with a few counts. Its antigen is unidentified. The record originates from a study of T cells after yellow fever vaccination. Notes on the study in general: Only a minor proportion of clonotypes was detected across both CD4 and CD8 compartments. Post-booster repertoires contained most primary-vaccination clones again (roughly 96% CD4, roughly 91% CD8). Researchers report a weaker secondary response that nonetheless peaked faster, day 5 versus 15.

This CDR3 spans 16 amino acids. Between the trimmed V and J ends, which lost 0 bases and 4 bases, there was a span of 14 bases. The V gene's germline CDR1 is SGHRS and CDR2 YFSETQ. For TCR, cDNA came from 5'RACE template switching, which added a universal primer site and UMIs. Using its own MiXCR run on the 5' RACE reads, TCRdb lists one record per CDR3 protein. The table lists roughly 260,000 distinct CDR3 sequences, over 10% of them singletons. This specimen consisted of CD4+ T cells sorted from PBMCs, obtained 45 days after the yellow fever booster vaccination. This clonotype was obtained from a man aged 25 to 40 who received the YFV17D yellow fever vaccine. The chain couples TRBV5-1 to TRBJ2-1; D tentatively reads TRBD1 or TRBD2 (5 bases each). This chain's CDR3 is CASSLGRGSPYNEQFF. The CDR3 bases are TGCGCCAGCAGCTTGGGACGGGGCAGCCCATACAATGAGCAGTTCTTC.